This T cell receptor (beta chain) derives from a study of T-cell reconstitution after alpha-beta-depleted transplantation in children (TCRdb year 2016). Turning to the overall study: The study quantitatively tracked T-cell immune reconstitution after TCRalphabeta/CD19-depleted allogeneic hematopoietic cell transplantation in children using TCR repertoire profiling.

Libraries were constructed by PCR. Sequencing instrument: Illumina HiSeq 2500. TCR library preparation used molecular barcoding, with unique molecular identifiers applied to normalize quantification of the TCRbeta repertoire. The public reads were run again by TCRdb, first through fastp at Q25 and then through MiXCR, and only productive beta chains were kept. Every CDR3 protein is listed once, alongside the most common genes and DNA of its rows. The table for this sample lists 250,000 to 300,000 distinct CDR3 sequences; nearly 8% of them were counted only once. The ten largest clones take up approximately 9.6% of the sample. CDR1 and CDR2, looked up from the germline V gene, are MNHEY and SVGAGI. Clipping removes 6 bases from V and 9 bases from J, with 6 as the unmatched junction base count. CDR3 length: 12 amino acids, cysteine to phenylalanine. The DNA shown is the 36-base CDR3, in frame from base 1.

In its sample, this clonotype was seen many times. The antigen it recognizes is unknown. Per-base quality was not reported, and no clone a single base away is much larger than it. The intended sense of this specimen's treatment or condition label: allogeneic hematopoietic cell transplantation with graft depleted of TCRalphabeta T cells and CD19 B cells. TCRalphabeta/CD19-depleted allogeneic hematopoietic cell grafts were given to the transplant recipients, all of whom were children. General findings and caveats noted by the study authors: Over the following months the frequencies of hyperexpanded clones went down, and after one year T-cell counts and TCRbeta diversity were mostly credited to newly produced T cells. The high TCRbeta diversity at day 60 in some patients was ascribed to recipient T cells and intrathymic progenitors that had survived conditioning. The apparently early recovery of alphabetaT-cell counts about two months after transplant reportedly depended on only several hundred rapidly expanded clones that came from non-depleted graft cells.

The V and J segments used are TRBV6-5 and TRBJ2-3, and TRBD2 matches 7 of the central bases. The sample consisted of peripheral blood, taken 360 days after TCRalphabeta/CD19-depleted stem cell transplant. The origin of this receptor is a female patient younger than 10 who had a stem cell transplant for Fanconi anemia, so the T cells may come from the graft donor. The CDR3 protein is CASSPSGVTQYF. The DNA is TGTGCCAGCAGCCCGAGCGGGGTCACGCAGTATTTT.